These 29 T cell receptor beta chains were all obtained from the same sample, sequenced in a study of beta chain features in type 1 diabetes. The entirety of the isolated RNA underwent reverse transcription, so expressed TCRB transcripts were sequenced. Some clones are missing from TCRdb's copy, which holds only in-frame ones; the method was immunoSEQ multiplex PCR. This sample carries about 370,000 clones, roughly 15% of them seen once, and the ten largest clones take roughly 0.017%. The sequencing sample was made of naive CD4+ T cells from blood. The origin of the receptors is a young woman in good health.

CDR3 amino acids: CASSVWRGDFTNTGELFF. CDR3 coding DNA: TGTGCCAGCAGCGTTTGGCGGGGGGACTTCACGAACACCGGGGAGCTGTTTTTT. The chain combines TRBV9 with TRBJ2-2, with 8 nucleotides matching TRBD2. The ends lost 2 bases at V and 0 bases at J; junction bases unmatched: 9. The CDR3 is made up of 18 amino acids. In germline, CDR1 is SGDLS, CDR2 YYNGEE. Full variable domain (rest looked up from reference TRBV9 and TRBJ2-2): DSGVTQTPKHLITATGQRVTLRCSPRSGDLSVYWYQQSLDQGLQFLIQYYNGEERAKGNILERFSAQQFPDLHSELNLSSLELGDSALYFCASSVWRGDFTNTGELFFGEGSRLTVL.

This clone was seen a few times. The gene calls are TRBV9 and TRBJ2-5; no clear D gene. The CDR3 covers 12 residues. V was clipped by 4 bases and J by 5 bases, with 9 bases between them. Germline lookup yields CDR1 SGDLS and CDR2 YYNGEE. The CDR3 nucleotides are TGTGCCAGCAGCCCCCTCCGGGAGACCCAGTACTTC. Its translation is CASSPLRETQYF.

This clone was observed a few times. The rearrangement joins TRBV30 to TRBJ2-1; D remains unclear. Germline-derived CDR1 and CDR2 are GTSNPN and SVGIG (reference sequence). V lost 3 bases to trimming and J lost 8 bases, with 8 bases between them. This CDR3 comprises 11 residues. CDR3 coding DNA: TGTGCCTGGAGCGTACTGGATGAGCAGTTCTTC. Translation: CAWSVLDEQFF. Variable domain in full (rest from reference TRBV30 and TRBJ2-1): SQTIHQWPATLVQPVGSPLSLECTVEGTSNPNLYWYRQAAGRGLQLLFYSVGIGQISSEVPQNLSASRPQDRQFILSSKKLLLSDSGFYLCAWSVLDEQFFGPGTRLTVL.

The chain employs TRBV18 and TRBJ2-5; D may be TRBD1 (5 bases). V lost 5 bases and J 3 bases, leaving 16 bases between the germline ends. The length of the CDR3 is 15 residues. Germline V lookup: CDR1 KGHSH, CDR2 LQKENI. As DNA, the CDR3 is TGTGCCAGCTCAGAAGCTGACAGAATTGAAGAGACCCAGTACTTC. Translated: CASSEADRIEETQYF.

A few counts support this clone. This chain connects TRBV7-9 to TRBJ1-2; D is possibly TRBD1 (5 bases). This CDR3 has 12 residues. Between the trimmed V and J ends, which lost 3 bases and 6 bases, there was a span of 8 bases. CDR1 and CDR2 (germline): SEHNR, FQNEAQ (reference sequence). The CDR3 loop reads CASSFRADGYTF. Here the CDR3 DNA reads TGTGCCAGCAGCTTCAGGGCAGATGGCTACACCTTC. Full variable domain (missing parts from reference TRBV7-9 and TRBJ1-2): DTGVSQNPRHKITKRGQNVTFRCDPISEHNRLYWYRQTLGQGPEFLTYFQNEAQLEKSRLLSDRFSAERPKGSFSTLEIQRTEQGDSAMYLCASSFRADGYTFGSGTRLTVV.

The CDR3 nucleotides read TGTGCCAGCAGTTTACCAGGGATGCTTGGCTACACCTTC. Protein: CASSLPGMLGYTF. The chain has TRBV27 and TRBJ1-2; TRBD1 is a possible D gene (5 bases). The germline gives CDR1 MNHEY, CDR2 SMNVEV (reference sequence). V dropped 2 bases and J dropped 7 bases, with 11 bases sitting between them. The CDR3 covers 13 residues.

This clone was recorded a few times. The chain uses TRBV29-1 and TRBJ1-5; 7 nucleotides match TRBD1. The CDR3 runs 13 residues. The germline CDR1 and CDR2 sequences are SQVTM and ANQGSEA. J gave up 1 base and V 7 bases, and 4 bases lay outside the gene matches. CDR3 loop: CSAKTGSNQPQHF. CDR3 nucleotides: TGCAGCGCTAAGACAGGGAGCAATCAGCCCCAGCATTTT.

Only a few counts were recorded for this clone. This sequence joins TRBV25-1 and TRBJ1-1; D call uncertain. The V gene's germline CDR1 is MGHDK and CDR2 SYGVNS. V gave up 4 bases and J gave up 1 base, with 7 bases separating them. The CDR3 has 13 amino acids. The CDR3 bases are TGTGCCAGCAGTGTTCCCGGGAACACTGAAGCTTTCTTT. This encodes CASSVPGNTEAFF.

The V and J genes are TRBV6-5 and TRBJ2-7; D remains unclear. V lost 0 bases to trimming and J lost 8 bases, with 14 bases between them. CDR3 size: 14 residues. From germline, CDR1 is MNHEY and CDR2 SVGAGI. The DNA of the CDR3 is TGTGCCAGCAGTTACTCGGGCCAACGCAACAAGCAGTACTTC. Protein: CASSYSGQRNKQYF.

This rearrangement joins TRBV10-3 to TRBJ2-6; unclear D gene. Germline V gene lookup returns CDR1 ENHRY and CDR2 SYGVKD. Trimming removed 2 bases from V and 0 bases from J, with 8 bases in between. The CDR3 is 16 amino acids. The CDR3 region has the DNA TGTGCCATCAGTGAGCCCGGCGGCTCTGGGGCCAACGTCCTGACTTTC. This encodes CAISEPGGSGANVLTF.

The sample holds one count of this clone. DNA for the CDR3: TGTGCCAGCAGCTTAAAGGGGCCAACGTACGAGCAGTACTTC. Translated: CASSLKGPTYEQYF. The chain couples TRBV7-2 to TRBJ2-7, with D perhaps matching TRBD1 (5 bases). CDR3 length equals 14 residues. Germline V lookup: CDR1 SGHTA, CDR2 FQGNSA. Trimming removed 2 bases from V and 4 bases from J, with 12 bases in between.

V usage is TRBV6-5 and J usage is TRBJ1-5; D not resolved. Germline values: CDR1 MNHEY, CDR2 SVGAGI. There are 15 residues in the CDR3. The germline V and J ends were trimmed by 0 bases and 2 bases, with 8 bases remaining between them. In DNA form, the CDR3 reads TGTGCCAGCAGTTACTCCGGGGTCGGCAATCAGCCCCAGCATTTT. Amino acid sequence: CASSYSGVGNQPQHF.

The chain carries TRBV7-3 and TRBJ2-1, with 11 bases matching TRBD1. The germline CDR1 and CDR2 sequences are SGHTA and FQGTGA. J was trimmed by 5 bases and V by 5 bases; bases with no gene match: 5. The CDR3 is 15 amino acids. In DNA form, the CDR3 reads TGTGCCAGCAGCCCCCGGACAGGGGGCCACAATGAGCAGTTCTTC. Translation: CASSPRTGGHNEQFF.

This clone came up a few times. The rearrangement joins TRBV5-4 to TRBJ2-7, with TRBD2 identical over 14 bases. Germline V CDR1 and CDR2: SGHNT, YYREEE (reference sequence). The CDR3 loop spans 17 amino acids. Trimming removed 0 bases from V and 4 bases from J; junction bases left unmatched: 6. Written as DNA, the CDR3 is TGTGCCAGCAGCTTGGGACTAGCGGGAGGGCCGCAGTACGAGCAGTACTTC. Translation gives CASSLGLAGGPQYEQYF. Filled out from reference TRBV5-4 and TRBJ2-7, the complete variable domain reads ETGVTQSPTHLIKTRGQQVTLRCSSQSGHNTVSWYQQALGQGPQFIFQYYREEENGRGNFPPRFSGLQFPNYSSELNVNALELDDSALYLCASSLGLAGGPQYEQYFGPGTRLTVT.

The J gene is TRBJ2-3, the V gene TRBV7-3; TRBD1 aligns across 7 bases. Trimming at V came to 4 bases and at J to 8 bases, leaving 6 bases not matched to a gene. The length of the CDR3 is 13 residues. Looked up from germline, CDR1 is SGHTA and CDR2 is FQGTGA. The CDR3 region is CASSSQEGATQYF. CDR3 in DNA: TGTGCCAGCAGCTCACAAGAGGGGGCTACGCAGTATTTT.

CDR3 region: CSVEDQSGLYEQYF. CDR3 nucleotide sequence: TGCAGCGTTGAAGATCAGAGTGGGCTTTACGAGCAGTACTTC. The chain carries TRBV29-1 and TRBJ2-7; D gene ambiguous. The V and J ends lost 0 bases and 4 bases respectively, with 13 bases between them. Germline lookup yields CDR1 SQVTM and CDR2 ANQGSEA. This CDR3 has 14 residues.

This chain links TRBV28 with TRBJ2-1; 16 bases fit TRBD2. Trimming took 8 bases from V and 2 from J; bases not matched to a gene: 0. Germline assignment: CDR1 MDHEN and CDR2 SYDVKM. The CDR3 runs to 15 residues. The CDR3 protein is CASGTSGRAYNEQFF. For the CDR3, the DNA is TGTGCCAGCGGGACTAGCGGGAGGGCCTACAATGAGCAGTTCTTC.

V gene TRBV5-1 combines with J gene TRBJ2-7; 12 bases agree with TRBD1. The CDR3 extends over 14 amino acids. The germline CDR1 and CDR2 sequences are SGHRS and YFSETQ. With 3 bases clipped from V and 6 bases from J, the junction kept 4 bases outside the gene matches. CDR3 DNA: TGCGCCAGCAGCTGGGGACAGGGGGCCGGCGAGCAGTACTTC. As protein: CASSWGQGAGEQYF.

CDR3 amino acids: CASSSLRGRVVVEQFF. The CDR3 coding sequence is TGTGCCAGCAGCTCCTTACGCGGGAGGGTGGTCGTTGAGCAGTTCTTC. The chain carries TRBV7-9 and TRBJ2-1; TRBD2 matches at 9 bases. With V trimmed by 4 bases and J by 9 bases, 13 bases remained unmatched. This CDR3 is 16 amino acids long. The germline gives CDR1 SEHNR, CDR2 FQNEAQ (reference sequence).

The sample holds a few counts of this clone. V gene TRBV18 combines with J gene TRBJ1-5, with 8 bases that match TRBD1. This CDR3 region has 16 residues. The germline CDR1 and CDR2 sequences are KGHSH and LQKENI. V lost 3 bases to trimming and J lost 0 bases; unmatched junction nucleotides: 4. CDR3 amino acids: CASSPDRVHSNQPQHF. The CDR3 DNA reads TGTGCCAGCTCACCGGACAGGGTGCATAGCAATCAGCCCCAGCATTTT. Using reference TRBV18 and TRBJ1-5 for the parts outside the CDR3, the full variable domain is NAGVMQNPRHLVRRRGQEARLRCSPMKGHSHVYWYRQLPEEGLKFMVYLQKENIIDESGMPKERFSAEFPKEGPSILRIQQVVRGDSAAYFCASSPDRVHSNQPQHFGDGTRLSIL.

The chain combines TRBV25-1 with TRBJ2-5; D not resolved. Germline lookup yields CDR1 MGHDK and CDR2 SYGVNS. The CDR3 has 16 residues. V shed 4 bases and J shed 0 bases, with 15 bases lying between them. CDR3 region: CASSASLDSYQETQYF. As DNA, the CDR3 is TGTGCCAGCAGTGCCTCCTTAGATTCGTACCAAGAGACCCAGTACTTC.

The chain links TRBV13 to TRBJ2-1; 8 positions match TRBD2. The length of the CDR3 is 16 residues. CDR1 is PRHDT and CDR2 is FYEKMQ in the germline V gene (reference sequence). The J segment lost 7 bases and the V segment lost 1 base, leaving 9 bases of the junction unmatched. The CDR3 loop reads CASSLEAAGVGNEQFF. CDR3 nucleotide sequence: TGTGCCAGCAGCTTAGAAGCAGCGGGAGTTGGAAATGAGCAGTTCTTC.

This clone has only a few counts. The chain joins TRBV6-5 to TRBJ2-1; D is possibly TRBD2 (6 bases). Germline CDR1 and CDR2: MNHEY and SVGAGI. This CDR3 comprises 12 residues. Trimming shortened V by 5 bases and J by 9 bases, and 11 bases separated the two germline ends. The CDR3 bases are TGTGCCAGCAGTGGTGCGGGGCCTGAGCAGTTCTTC. Translated: CASSGAGPEQFF.

The J gene is TRBJ1-5, the V gene TRBV7-9, with TRBD1 matching over 10 bases. With V trimmed by 5 bases and J by 6 bases, 10 bases remained unmatched. CDR1 is SEHNR, CDR2 FQNEAQ, per germline (reference sequence). This CDR3 spans 16 amino acids. CDR3 protein: CASSADRGLGSQPQHF. The CDR3 DNA reads TGTGCCAGCAGCGCGGACAGGGGGTTAGGCAGTCAGCCCCAGCATTTT.

The rearrangement links TRBV28 to TRBJ2-7; 7 nucleotides align to TRBD2. Germline CDR1 MDHEN, CDR2 SYDVKM. The V gene end was trimmed by 5 bases and the J gene end by 7 bases; junction bases not matched to a gene: 14. There are 15 residues in the CDR3. The CDR3 protein is CASSPATSSSQEQYF. The DNA of the CDR3 is TGTGCCAGCAGTCCCGCGACTAGCTCTTCACAGGAGCAGTACTTC.

The chain couples TRBV11-2 to TRBJ2-2; D remains unclear. This CDR3 is built from 14 residues. CDR1 and CDR2 (germline): SGHAT, FQNNGV. The germline V and J ends were trimmed by 1 base and 6 bases, with 9 bases remaining between them. This CDR3 reads CASSLGSVAGELFF. As DNA, the CDR3 is TGTGCCAGCAGCTTAGGCAGCGTTGCCGGGGAGCTGTTTTTT.

This clone was counted only a few times. The chain couples TRBV7-8 to TRBJ2-7; 8 bases align to TRBD1. V was clipped by 1 base and J by 6 bases; unmatched bases: 5. The CDR3 consists of 14 residues. The germline V gene encodes CDR1 SGHVS and CDR2 FQNEAQ. The CDR3 protein is CASSLGQGFLEQYF. The DNA for the CDR3 is TGTGCCAGCAGCTTAGGACAGGGGTTCCTCGAGCAGTACTTC.

The chain employs TRBV14 and TRBJ2-7; 11 bases line up with TRBD2. Germline assignment: CDR1 SGHDN and CDR2 FVKESK. CDR3 length equals 15 residues. The V gene end was trimmed by 1 base and the J gene end by 7 bases; junction bases not matched to a gene: 6. The CDR3 is CASSQVLAGVGEQYF. In nucleotides, the CDR3 is TGTGCCAGCAGCCAAGTACTAGCGGGAGTTGGTGAGCAGTACTTC.

This clone was seen a handful of times. This rearrangement joins TRBV7-9 to TRBJ2-1; D call uncertain. This CDR3 is 13 amino acids long. Trimming removed 5 bases at V and 1 base at J, with 6 bases between. Germline assignment: CDR1 SEHNR and CDR2 FQNEAQ (reference sequence). The CDR3 DNA follows: TGTGCCAGCAGCGACTCTTCCTACAATGAGCAGTTCTTC. It yields the protein CASSDSSYNEQFF. The whole variable domain, remainder taken from reference TRBV7-9 and TRBJ2-1, is DTGVSQNPRHKITKRGQNVTFRCDPISEHNRLYWYRQTLGQGPEFLTYFQNEAQLEKSRLLSDRFSAERPKGSFSTLEIQRTEQGDSAMYLCASSDSSYNEQFFGPGTRLTVL.